The present TCR beta chain was sequenced within a study of regulatory T cells in long-lasting Graves disease. Overall study findings and caveats: Persistent disease samples used TRBV28, TRBJ1-2 and TRBJ2-5 preferentially.

This clonotype was seen more than once but under ten times. Its antigen is unknown. Time point: newly diagnosed GD, antithyroid drugs for less than 3 months. PBMC RNA was the source of the TCR library. The CDR3 extends over 18 amino acids. In germline, CDR1 is WSHSY, CDR2 SAAADI. Relying on iRepertoire HTBI primers and Arm-PCR of CDR3 regions, the team built TCR beta libraries. TCRdb analysed the multiplex PCR reads with MiXCR anew, one entry per CDR3 protein. The repertoire holds around 420,000 distinct CDR3 sequences, with 15% to 17% as singletons. The TCR originated in a female donor with Graves disease. The gene calls are TRBV10-2 and TRBJ2-3; TRBD2 matches 11 bases. The J call is uncertain, as TRBJ2-7 better fits the DNA end. The source was peripheral blood mononuclear cells (PBMCs), collected at new diagnosis, from a patient treated with antithyroid drugs. The CDR3, as DNA: TGCGCCAGCAGTGAGCTGAGACTAGCGGGATCGCCCCCATACGAGCAGTACTTC. Amino acid sequence: CASSELRLAGSPPYEQYF.